This record concerns one T cell receptor (beta chain) sequence. As yet, its antigen is unknown. This CDR3 is built from 12 residues. The V and J ends lost 3 bases and 3 bases respectively, with 5 bases between them. Germline-derived CDR1 and CDR2 are PRHDT and FYEKMQ (reference sequence). These data originate in a study of CD8+ T cells in alopecia areata. Study-level points and caveats: Clarity of TCR sharing across patients fell short of that in mice, possibly HLA-related. In lesional scalp, particularly from alopecia totalis/universalis, clonality was higher than in normal scalp.

Extracted RNA was reverse transcribed into cDNA, the sequencing template. The data were produced by immunoSEQ multiplex PCR, yet TCRdb's version contains in-frame clones alone and is incomplete. The top ten hold under 35% of the sample, which has about 23,000 clones, about 50% seen once. The study team obtained lesional scalp punch biopsies and peripheral blood from alopecia areata patients. The chain combines TRBV13 with TRBJ1-1; D possibly corresponds to TRBD1 (5 bases). Sequencing was carried out using NKG2D-high CD8+ T cells sorted from blood. This receptor was obtained from a human donor with alopecia areata. CDR3: CASSFRDTEAFF. The CDR3 nucleotides read TGTGCCAGCAGCTTCAGGGACACTGAAGCTTTCTTT.